A single sample gave rise to the 11 T cell receptor beta chains below, sequenced in a study of cytomegalovirus exposure and HLA in healthy donors. Primers for the PCR totalled 60 Vbeta and 13 Jbeta. TCRdb's table, derived via immunoSEQ multiplex PCR, lists solely in-frame clones and lacks some. The sample shows about 120,000 clones, roughly three quarters of them seen only once. Sequencing input: PBMCs. Receptors originate from a woman in her late teens or twenties in good health and CMV-seronegative.

This clone was seen a few times. This chain uses TRBV4-2 with TRBJ2-7; D might be TRBD2 (5 bases). Germline CDR1 is LGHNA and CDR2 is YNFKEQ. The CDR3 covers 14 residues. V lost 0 bases and J lost 2, with 8 bases in between. In nucleotides, the CDR3 is TGTGCCAGCAGCCAAGACGGGGTTACCTACGAGCAGTACTTC. It translates to CASSQDGVTYEQYF.

The rearrangement joins TRBV6-5 to TRBJ1-2; TRBD1 matches 7 bases. The CDR3 spans 16 residues. Unmatched junction bases numbered 8, after V lost 0 bases and J lost 4 bases. The germline CDR1 and CDR2 sequences are MNHEY and SVGAGI. In DNA, the CDR3 is TGTGCCAGCAGTTACTCGAAGGGGGCAGGGGGCTATGGCTACACCTTC. Translated, it gives CASSYSKGAGGYGYTF.

The V gene is TRBV5-1, the J gene TRBJ1-1; 9 nucleotides line up with TRBD1. V lost 2 bases, J lost 6 bases, and 8 bases stayed unmatched. CDR1 SGHRS and CDR2 YFSETQ come from the germline V gene. This CDR3 contains 15 residues. The CDR3 DNA follows: TGCGCCAGCAGCTTCATACAGGGGGCTTTTGCTGAAGCTTTCTTT. It codes for CASSFIQGAFAEAFF.

The J gene is TRBJ1-2, the V gene TRBV5-1, with 10 nucleotides matching TRBD1. V shed 4 bases and J 6 bases; nucleotides not matched to a gene: 6. Germline V gene data show CDR1 as SGHRS and CDR2 as YFSETQ. CDR3 length: 14 amino acids. Here the CDR3 DNA reads TGCGCCAGCAGCAACGACAGGGGGCGCGATGGCTACACCTTC. It codes for CASSNDRGRDGYTF. The full variable domain, its missing parts supplied by reference TRBV5-1 and TRBJ1-2, is KAGVTQTPRYLIKTRGQQVTLSCSPISGHRSVSWYQQTPGQGLQFLFEYFSETQRNKGNFPGRFSGRQFSNSRSEMNVSTLELGDSALYLCASSNDRGRDGYTFGSGTRLTVV.

The chain has TRBV7-9 and TRBJ1-1, with D possibly matching TRBD1 (5 bases). The CDR3 sequence is 15 residues long. From germline, CDR1 is SEHNR and CDR2 FQNEAQ (reference sequence). Trimming removed 2 bases at V and 4 bases at J, with 14 bases between. The DNA for the CDR3 is TGTGCCAGCAGCTTATCTGGTGGGGGGGGCACTGAAGCTTTCTTT. The encoded protein is CASSLSGGGGTEAFF.

This clone came up once. The same CDR3 can be traced to other DNA sequences in this sample. The gene calls are TRBV6-5 and TRBJ1-1; 8 nucleotides agree with TRBD1. Per the germline V gene, CDR1 is MNHEY and CDR2 is SVGAGI. The J segment lost 2 bases and the V segment lost 6 bases, leaving 5 bases of the junction unmatched. There are 14 residues in the CDR3. In DNA, the CDR3 is TGTGCCAGCAGATTGACAGGGGCCAACACTGAAGCTTTCTTT. This gives the protein CASRLTGANTEAFF.

Concerning this clone: The junction differs from germline at one of its ends, possibly a read error. The same CDR3 is also encoded by other DNA sequences in this sample. The chain carries TRBV4-1 and TRBJ1-1; TRBD1 is a possible D gene (5 bases). Germline CDR1 MGHRA, CDR2 YSYEKL. The CDR3 has 15 amino acids. In DNA form, the CDR3 reads TGCGCCAGCAGTCCCTCGGTAGGGGTCAGCACTGAGGCTTTCTTT. It translates to CASSPSVGVSTEAFF.

The chain combines TRBV6-6 with TRBJ2-7; D is ambiguous. This CDR3 is built from 15 residues. Trimming removed 5 bases at V and 0 bases at J, with 14 bases between. CDR1 MNHNY and CDR2 SVGAGI come from the germline V gene (reference sequence). CDR3 region: CASSPYSRSSYEQYF. CDR3 sequence (DNA): TGTGCCAGCAGTCCGTACAGCCGTAGCTCCTACGAGCAGTACTTC.

The V gene is TRBV5-1, the J gene TRBJ1-1, with 10 bases aligning to TRBD1. Germline CDR1 and CDR2: SGHRS and YFSETQ. The CDR3 has 13 amino acids. J gave up 5 bases and V 5 bases, and 3 bases lay outside the gene matches. The CDR3 DNA follows: TGCGCCAGCAGGGACAGGGGGAGGACTGAAGCTTTCTTT. Protein product: CASRDRGRTEAFF.

The chain recombines TRBV4-2 with TRBJ1-1; TRBD1 might be the D (5 bases). Germline V gene lookup returns CDR1 LGHNA and CDR2 YNFKEQ. The ends were cut back, 0 bases at V and 1 base at J, with 15 bases in the middle. The CDR3 is 17 amino acids. CDR3 bases: TGTGCCAGCAGCCAAGAGGGACTTCGGTGGGGGAACACTGAAGCTTTCTTT. This sequence encodes CASSQEGLRWGNTEAFF.

This clone turned up a few times. The chain links TRBV7-8 to TRBJ2-7, with TRBD1 matching 10 bases. The CDR3 is 16 residues long. The V and J ends lost 5 bases and 3 bases, in that order; junction bases with no gene match: 10. Germline values: CDR1 SGHVS, CDR2 FQNEAQ. The DNA for the CDR3 is TGTGCCAGCAGCCCCCCTCTTAGGACAGGGGGCTACGAGCAGTACTTC. Its protein is CASSPPLRTGGYEQYF.